This T cell receptor beta chain was found in a study of cytomegalovirus exposure and HLA in healthy donors. Trimming stripped 3 bases from V and 4 bases from J, with 7 bases between. CDR1 LNHDA and CDR2 SQIVND come from the germline V gene (reference sequence). This CDR3 is 13 amino acids long. This clone was recorded only once. Its antigen is unknown. PCR used 60 Vbeta primers and 13 Jbeta primers. TCRdb's table, derived via immunoSEQ multiplex PCR, lists solely in-frame clones and lacks some. The data hold some 130,000 clones, with roughly 78% observed a single time. General study points: Later on, a genetic analysis was performed. It linked a missense variant in DCLRE1C with V- and J-gene trimming of TCR beta. Per published accounts, TCR beta sequences correctly predicted the HLA-A and HLA-B alleles of most subjects.

This clonotype was sampled from a man aged 35 to 55 in good health and CMV-seronegative. This chain connects TRBV19 to TRBJ1-5; D gene uncertain. The sequenced sample consisted of PBMCs. The DNA of the CDR3 is TGTGCCAGTAGTATTTCGGGAAATCAGCCCCAGCATTTT. Its translation: CASSISGNQPQHF.